Below, 5 T cell receptor beta chains from the same sample are listed, as sequenced in a study of blood T cell repertoires in COVID-19. Sequencing was performed with immunoSEQ multiplex PCR; in TCRdb, only in-frame clones are kept and a portion is missing. The profile shows 290,000 or so clones, 90% of them singletons. Sequencing was done on a sample of PBMCs or T cells enriched from blood (not recorded which). These receptors were collected from a woman under 30 with acute COVID-19.

This clone was recorded only once. The V gene is TRBV7-6, the J gene TRBJ2-7; 8 bases agree with TRBD1. Germline V CDR1 and CDR2: SGHVS, FNYEAQ. The CDR3 is 15 amino acids. Trimming at V came to 5 bases and at J to 3 bases, leaving 9 bases not matched to a gene. CDR3 region: CASSPLRGQDYEQYF. The CDR3 region has the DNA TGTGCCAGCAGCCCCCTGCGGGGACAGGACTACGAGCAGTACTTC.

The V gene is TRBV11-2, the J gene TRBJ2-1; maybe TRBD1 (5 bases). The CDR3 loop spans 14 amino acids. The V and J ends lost 2 bases and 9 bases respectively, with 14 bases between them. Germline values: CDR1 SGHAT, CDR2 FQNNGV. The CDR3 loop is CASSLMQTAFEQFF. For the CDR3, the DNA is TGTGCCAGCAGCTTAATGCAGACAGCCTTTGAGCAGTTCTTC.

The rearrangement uses TRBV6-1 and TRBJ1-1, with D perhaps matching TRBD1 (5 bases). This CDR3 has 16 residues. Germline-derived CDR1 and CDR2 are MNHNS and SASEGT. The ends were cut back, 4 bases at V and 1 base at J, with 16 bases in the middle. The CDR3 loop reads CASSALDKSENTEAFF. In DNA, the CDR3 is TGTGCCAGCAGTGCCCTGGACAAGTCTGAGAACACTGAAGCTTTCTTT.

J is TRBJ2-1 and V is TRBV11-3, with D perhaps matching TRBD2 (6 bases). The CDR3 contains 19 residues. V lost 5 bases, J lost 1 base, and 24 bases lay in between. Germline values: CDR1 SGHNT, CDR2 YENEEA. The CDR3 spells CASSPADWGDRTSYNEQFF. CDR3 DNA sequence: TGTGCCAGCAGCCCCGCGGATTGGGGGGACCGCACGTCCTACAATGAGCAGTTCTTC.

The chain combines TRBV14 with TRBJ2-7; 7 bases map to TRBD1. The germline gives CDR1 SGHDN, CDR2 FVKESK. CDR3 length: 14 residues. The V and J ends lost 2 bases and 12 bases, in that order; junction bases with no gene match: 13. CDR3 bases: TGTGCCAGCAGCCAACGACAGGGCCCCCGGGGTCGGTACTTC. This gives the protein CASSQRQGPRGRYF.